The present T cell receptor (beta chain) was sequenced within a study of T-cell memory formation after mild COVID-19. Across the whole study: TCR clusters were mostly confined to one donor each.

Germline assignment: CDR1 SGHTA and CDR2 FQGTGA. Trimming stripped 5 bases from V and 2 bases from J, with 14 bases between. The CDR3 is made up of 15 amino acids. To note about this clonotype: Its target is unknown.

Study-wide findings and caveats: Clones that got smaller from day 15 to 85 had even CD4/CD8, while clones growing later tipped toward CD4+. Several responding clones turned up in pre-infection memory, indicating that cross-reactive memory may have taken part.

One entry per CDR3 protein results from TCRdb running MiXCR on the 5' RACE reads. The sample yields about 200,000 distinct CDR3 sequences, around 9.5% seen once. V is TRBV7-3 and J is TRBJ2-3, with D perhaps TRBD1 (6 bases). Material for sequencing was PBMCs or a T cell subset sorted from them (not recorded which). This clonotype was obtained from a man aged 18 to 30 who had mild COVID-19 (a few samples of this study predate the infection). Cell type and time point are not known. The CDR3 DNA sequence: TGTGCCAGCAGCCATAGGGGACACCCCACAGATACGCAGTATTTT. Protein: CASSHRGHPTDTQYF.